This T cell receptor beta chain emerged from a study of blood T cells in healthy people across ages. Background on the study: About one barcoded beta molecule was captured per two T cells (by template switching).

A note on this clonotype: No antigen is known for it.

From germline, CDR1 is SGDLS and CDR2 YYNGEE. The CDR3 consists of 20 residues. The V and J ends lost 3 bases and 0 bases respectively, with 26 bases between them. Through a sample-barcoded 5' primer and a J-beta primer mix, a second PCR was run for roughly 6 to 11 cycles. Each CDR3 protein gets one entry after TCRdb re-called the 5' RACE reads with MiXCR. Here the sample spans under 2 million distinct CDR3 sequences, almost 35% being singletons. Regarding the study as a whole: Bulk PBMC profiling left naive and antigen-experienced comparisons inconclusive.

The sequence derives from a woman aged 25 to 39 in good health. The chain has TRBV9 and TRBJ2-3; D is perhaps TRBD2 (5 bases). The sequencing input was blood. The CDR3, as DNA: TGTGCCAGCAGCGCACTCTCCGGGCCGATATCGGGGTATAGCACAGATACGCAGTATTTT. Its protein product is CASSALSGPISGYSTDTQYF.